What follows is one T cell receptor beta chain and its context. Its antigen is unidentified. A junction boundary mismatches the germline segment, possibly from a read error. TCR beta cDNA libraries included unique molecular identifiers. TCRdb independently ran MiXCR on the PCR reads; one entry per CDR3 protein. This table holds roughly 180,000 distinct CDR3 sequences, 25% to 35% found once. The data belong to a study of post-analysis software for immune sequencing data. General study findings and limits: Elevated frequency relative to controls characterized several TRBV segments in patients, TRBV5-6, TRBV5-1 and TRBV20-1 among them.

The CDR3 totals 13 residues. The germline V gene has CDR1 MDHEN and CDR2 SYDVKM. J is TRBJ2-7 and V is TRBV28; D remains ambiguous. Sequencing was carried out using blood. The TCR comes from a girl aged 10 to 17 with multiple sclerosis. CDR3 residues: CTSTLGKNYEQYF. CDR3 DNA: TGTACCAGCACCCTGGGTAAAAACTACGAGCAGTACTTC.